The clone carrying this T cell receptor beta chain has a handful of counts. This entry belongs to a study of T cells after yellow fever vaccination. Via MiXCR, TCRdb re-called the 5' RACE reads, giving one row per CDR3 protein. Here the sample spans about 630,000 distinct CDR3 sequences, roughly 12% being singletons. In germline, CDR1 is DFQATT, CDR2 SNEGSKA (reference sequence). With 5 bases clipped from V and 7 bases from J, the junction kept 11 bases outside the gene matches. The CDR3 totals 16 residues. The source was PBMCs, collected on the day of the yellow fever booster vaccination. V usage is TRBV20-1 and J usage is TRBJ2-1; 13 bases match TRBD2. The TCR was taken from a man between 25 and 39 years old who received the YFV17D yellow fever vaccine. CDR3 coding DNA: TGCAGTGCTCGTGGCGGACTAGCGGGAGTTAGGAATGAGCAGTTCTTC. Its protein is CSARGGLAGVRNEQFF.